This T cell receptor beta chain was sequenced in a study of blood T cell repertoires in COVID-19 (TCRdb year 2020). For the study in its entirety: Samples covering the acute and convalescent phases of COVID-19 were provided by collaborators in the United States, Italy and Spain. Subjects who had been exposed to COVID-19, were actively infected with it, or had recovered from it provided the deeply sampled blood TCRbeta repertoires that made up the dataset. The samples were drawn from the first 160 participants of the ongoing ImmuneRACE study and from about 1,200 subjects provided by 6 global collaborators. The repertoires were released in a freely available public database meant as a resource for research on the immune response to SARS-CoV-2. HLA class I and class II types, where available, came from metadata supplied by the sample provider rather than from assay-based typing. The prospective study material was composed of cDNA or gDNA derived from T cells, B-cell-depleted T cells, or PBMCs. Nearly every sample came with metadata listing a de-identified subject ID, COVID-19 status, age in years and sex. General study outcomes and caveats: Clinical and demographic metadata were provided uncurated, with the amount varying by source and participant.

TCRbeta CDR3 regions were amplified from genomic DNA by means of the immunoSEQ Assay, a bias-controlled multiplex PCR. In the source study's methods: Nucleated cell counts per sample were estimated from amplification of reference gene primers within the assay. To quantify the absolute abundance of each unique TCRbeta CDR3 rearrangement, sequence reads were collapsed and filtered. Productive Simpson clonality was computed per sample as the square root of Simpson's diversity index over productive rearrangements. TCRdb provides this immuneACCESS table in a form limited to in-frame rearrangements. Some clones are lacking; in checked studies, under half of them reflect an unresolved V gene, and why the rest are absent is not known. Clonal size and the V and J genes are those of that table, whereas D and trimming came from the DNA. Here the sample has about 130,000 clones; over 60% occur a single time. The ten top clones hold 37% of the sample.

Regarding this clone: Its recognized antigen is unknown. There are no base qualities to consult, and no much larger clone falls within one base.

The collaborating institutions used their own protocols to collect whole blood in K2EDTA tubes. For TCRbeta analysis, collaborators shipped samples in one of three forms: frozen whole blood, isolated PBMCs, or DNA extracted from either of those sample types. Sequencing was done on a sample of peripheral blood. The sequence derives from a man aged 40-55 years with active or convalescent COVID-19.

Read as DNA, the sequence is TGTGCCAGCAGTTCCTTTGGACTGAAGGGTTATAATTCACCCCTCCACTTT. Its protein is CASSSFGLKGYNSPLHF. The rearranged segments are TRBV27 and TRBJ1-6; the D segment cannot be called with confidence. V is pared back by 4 bases and J by 4 bases, with 17 bases lying between the germline termini. The CDR3 has 17 amino acids, counting the end cysteine and phenylalanine. Just CDR3 DNA is preserved here, 51 bases in frame from base 1. Per the germline V gene (reference sequence), MNHEY is the CDR1 and SMNVEV is the CDR2.